These 7 T cell receptor beta chains share one sample of origin, sequenced in a study of HIV-infected patients and healthy controls. Each CDR3 protein gets one entry after TCRdb re-called the 5' RACE reads with MiXCR. The sample lists under 70,000 distinct CDR3 sequences; less than 20% were seen once. The sequencing sample was made of CD4+ T cells from blood. Receptors were obtained from a human donor in good health.

This clonotype showed up many times. This chain joins TRBV5-6 and TRBJ1-4, with a possible D match to TRBD1 (5 bases). Germline loops: CDR1 SGHDT, CDR2 YYEEEE. The V end was cut by 1 base, the J end by 0 bases, with 13 bases between. The CDR3 is made up of 17 amino acids. The CDR3 loop is CASSLWQGTATNEKLFF. In DNA form, the CDR3 reads TGTGCCAGCAGCTTGTGGCAGGGCACTGCAACTAATGAAAAACTGTTTTTT.

This clonotype was observed many times. V usage is TRBV11-2 and J usage is TRBJ2-3, with D perhaps matching TRBD2 (7 bases). V lost 8 bases and J lost 4, with 16 bases in between. Per germline, CDR1 SGHAT and CDR2 FQNNGV. The CDR3 has 14 amino acids. This CDR3 reads CASSRTRGADTQYF. CDR3 coding DNA: TGTGCCAGCTCCCGGACTAGGGGGGCAGATACGCAGTATTTT.

This chain links TRBV23-1 with TRBJ2-7; maybe TRBD1 (7 bases). TRBV23-1 has ORF status, its function being uncertain. V gave up 0 bases and J gave up 3 bases, with 18 bases separating them. The CDR3 is 17 amino acids. CDR3 nucleotides: TGCGCCAGCAGTCAATCTCCCCCGCGGAGGGACAGCTACGAGCAGTACTTC. Translated: CASSQSPPRRDSYEQYF.

This clonotype was detected only a few times. The gene calls are TRBV7-9 and TRBJ2-7; 12 positions agree with TRBD2. Germline V gene lookup returns CDR1 SEHNR and CDR2 FQNEAQ (reference sequence). CDR3 size: 16 residues. The ends lost 7 bases at V and 6 bases at J; junction bases unmatched: 13. This CDR3 reads CASTPDRLAGAGEQYF. In DNA, the CDR3 is TGTGCCAGCACCCCCGACCGACTAGCGGGGGCGGGCGAGCAGTACTTC.

This clonotype was recorded many times. V gene TRBV27 combines with J gene TRBJ2-2; TRBD1 matches at 9 bases. Germline trimming cut 6 bases from V and 7 bases from J; bases unmatched to any gene: 6. Germline-derived CDR1 and CDR2 are MNHEY and SMNVEV (reference sequence). The CDR3 has 14 residues. CDR3 DNA sequence: TGTGCCAGCAGCCCTGGACAGGGGTTCGGGGAGCTGTTTTTT. Its protein product is CASSPGQGFGELFF.

V and J are TRBV6-1 and TRBJ1-6, with D tentatively TRBD1 (5 bases). The germline V gene encodes CDR1 MNHNS and CDR2 SASEGT. The CDR3 contains 14 residues. Trimming left V 6 bases short and J 5 bases short, with 11 bases between. CDR3 DNA: TGTGCCAGCAGACCGACAGACAATAATTCACCCCTCCACTTT. Translating gives CASRPTDNNSPLHF.

The chain recombines TRBV27 with TRBJ1-2; 9 bases are a match to TRBD1. Losses at the gene ends were 6 bases for V and 7 bases for J; bases not matched to a gene: 9. There are 14 residues in the CDR3. Germline CDR1 and CDR2: MNHEY and SMNVEV (reference sequence). The CDR3: CASRDETGGRGYTF. The CDR3 DNA sequence: TGTGCCAGCAGGGATGAGACAGGGGGTCGTGGCTACACCTTC.